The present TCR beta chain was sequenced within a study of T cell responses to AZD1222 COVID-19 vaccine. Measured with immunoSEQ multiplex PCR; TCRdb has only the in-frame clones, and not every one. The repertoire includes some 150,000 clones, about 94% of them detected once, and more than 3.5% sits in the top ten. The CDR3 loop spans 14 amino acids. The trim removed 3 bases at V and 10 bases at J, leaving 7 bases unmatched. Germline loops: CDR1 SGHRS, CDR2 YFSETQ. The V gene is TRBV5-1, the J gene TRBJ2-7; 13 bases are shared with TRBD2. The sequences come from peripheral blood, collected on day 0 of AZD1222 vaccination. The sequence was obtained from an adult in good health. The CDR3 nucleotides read TGCGCCAGCAGCTCCGGGACTAGCGGGACCCAACAGTACTTC. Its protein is CASSSGTSGTQQYF. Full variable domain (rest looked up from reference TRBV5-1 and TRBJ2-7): KAGVTQTPRYLIKTRGQQVTLSCSPISGHRSVSWYQQTPGQGLQFLFEYFSETQRNKGNFPGRFSGRQFSNSRSEMNVSTLELGDSALYLCASSSGTSGTQQYFGPGTRLTVT.